This T cell receptor (beta chain) was captured by sequencing in a study of PD-1 blockade in classical Hodgkin lymphoma. The study's findings and limits: Newly diagnosed patients were said to have less baseline TCR diversity than healthy donors did. Complete responders had baseline diversity similar to newly diagnosed patients. At C4D1, TCR diversity had climbed significantly for CD4+ cells, though not for CD8+ cells.

As concerns this clone: Its specificity is unknown.

Autologous stem cell transplantation was followed by relapse in every patient, and brentuximab vedotin exposure varied. Magnetic negative selection was used to purify CD4+ T cells from PBMCs that had been thawed. Best responses included complete response and partial response; otherwise, the best response was progressive disease. The CDR3 consists of 14 residues. V gave up 5 bases and J gave up 0 bases, with 10 bases separating them. CDR1 WNHNN and CDR2 SYGVQD come from the germline V gene (reference sequence). This table comes from immunoSEQ multiplex PCR, and its TCRdb copy is limited to in-frame clones, with some not included. The sample holds tens of thousands of clones, less than 90% seen once.

The sample was CD4+ T cells from blood, taken at baseline. The rearrangement uses TRBV10-1 and TRBJ1-1; no reliable D call. The TCR comes from a human donor with classical Hodgkin lymphoma. CDR3 sequence (DNA): TGCGCCAGCAGTCACACGGCCGTGAACACTGAAGCTTTCTTT. This translates into CASSHTAVNTEAFF.